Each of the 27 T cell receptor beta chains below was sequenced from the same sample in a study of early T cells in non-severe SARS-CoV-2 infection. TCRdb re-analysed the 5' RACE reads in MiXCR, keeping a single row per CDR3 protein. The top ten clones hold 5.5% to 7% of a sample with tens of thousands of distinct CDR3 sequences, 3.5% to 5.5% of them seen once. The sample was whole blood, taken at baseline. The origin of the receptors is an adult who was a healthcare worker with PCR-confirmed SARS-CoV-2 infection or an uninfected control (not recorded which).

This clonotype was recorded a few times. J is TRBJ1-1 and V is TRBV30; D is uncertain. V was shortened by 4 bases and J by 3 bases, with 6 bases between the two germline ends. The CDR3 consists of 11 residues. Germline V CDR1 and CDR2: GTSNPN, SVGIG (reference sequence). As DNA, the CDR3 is TGTGCCTGGACCCCGGACACTGAAGCTTTCTTT. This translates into CAWTPDTEAFF. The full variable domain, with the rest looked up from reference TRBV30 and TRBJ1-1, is SQTIHQWPATLVQPVGSPLSLECTVEGTSNPNLYWYRQAAGRGLQLLFYSVGIGQISSEVPQNLSASRPQDRQFILSSKKLLLSDSGFYLCAWTPDTEAFFGQGTRLTVV.

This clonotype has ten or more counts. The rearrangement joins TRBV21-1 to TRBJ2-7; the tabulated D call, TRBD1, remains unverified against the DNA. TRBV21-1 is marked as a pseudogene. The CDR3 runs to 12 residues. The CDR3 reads CASRVGTYEQYF. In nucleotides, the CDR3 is TGTGCCAGCAGGGTGGGGACGTACGAGCAGTACTTC.

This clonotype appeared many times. CDR3 in amino acids: CASSPVIESYGYTF. For the CDR3, the DNA is TGTGCCAGCAGCCCGGTCATCGAATCCTATGGCTACACCTTC. V is TRBV7-6 and J is TRBJ1-2; D unclear. This CDR3 has 14 amino acids. CDR1 is SGHVS and CDR2 is FNYEAQ in the germline V gene. With 5 bases removed from V and 4 bases from J, the gap between germline ends came to 14 bases.

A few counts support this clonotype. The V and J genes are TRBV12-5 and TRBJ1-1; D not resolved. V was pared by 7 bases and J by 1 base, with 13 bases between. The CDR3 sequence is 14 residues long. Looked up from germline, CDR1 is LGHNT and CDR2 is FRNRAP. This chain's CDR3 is CASAPPWKNTEAFF. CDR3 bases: TGTGCTAGTGCCCCCCCCTGGAAGAACACTGAAGCTTTCTTT.

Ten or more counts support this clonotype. CDR3 coding DNA: TGCAGCGTTGCGGGACAGGGGGTTTCCTACGAGCAGTACTTC. Residues: CSVAGQGVSYEQYF. The chain is built from TRBV29-1 and TRBJ2-7; 11 positions match TRBD1. J lost 1 base, V lost 4 bases, and 3 bases had no gene match. Per germline, CDR1 SQVTM and CDR2 ANQGSEA. This CDR3 is 14 amino acids long.

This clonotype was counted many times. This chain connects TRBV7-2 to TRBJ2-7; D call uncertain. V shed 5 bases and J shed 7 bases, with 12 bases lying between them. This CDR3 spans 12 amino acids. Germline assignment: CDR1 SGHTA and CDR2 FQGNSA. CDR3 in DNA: TGTGCCAGCAGCACCTACTTGGATGAGCAGTACTTC. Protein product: CASSTYLDEQYF.

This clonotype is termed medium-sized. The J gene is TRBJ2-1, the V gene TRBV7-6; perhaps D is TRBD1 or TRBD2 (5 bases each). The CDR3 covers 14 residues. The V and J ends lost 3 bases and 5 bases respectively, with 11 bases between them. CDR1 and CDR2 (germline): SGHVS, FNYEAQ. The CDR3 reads CASSFYGAHNEQFF. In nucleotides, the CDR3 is TGTGCCAGCAGCTTTTACGGGGCCCACAATGAGCAGTTCTTC.

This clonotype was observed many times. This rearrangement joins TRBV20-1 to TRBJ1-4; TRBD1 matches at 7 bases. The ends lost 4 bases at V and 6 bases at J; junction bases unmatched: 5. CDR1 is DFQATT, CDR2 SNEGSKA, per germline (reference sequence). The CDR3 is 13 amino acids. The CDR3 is CSAITGVDEKLFF. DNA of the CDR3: TGCAGTGCTATCACAGGGGTGGATGAAAAACTGTTTTTT.

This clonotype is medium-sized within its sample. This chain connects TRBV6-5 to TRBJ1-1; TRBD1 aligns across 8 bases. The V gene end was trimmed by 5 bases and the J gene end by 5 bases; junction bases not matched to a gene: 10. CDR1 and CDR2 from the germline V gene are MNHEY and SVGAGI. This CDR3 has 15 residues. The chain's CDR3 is CASSPTRTGRTEAFF. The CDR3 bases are TGTGCCAGCAGTCCTACCCGGACAGGGCGGACTGAAGCTTTCTTT.

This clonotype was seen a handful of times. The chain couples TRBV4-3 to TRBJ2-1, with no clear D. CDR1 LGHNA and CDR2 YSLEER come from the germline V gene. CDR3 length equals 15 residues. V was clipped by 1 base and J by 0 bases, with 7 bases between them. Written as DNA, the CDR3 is TGCGCCAGCAGCCAAGGGGTAAGCTCCTACAATGAGCAGTTCTTC. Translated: CASSQGVSSYNEQFF.

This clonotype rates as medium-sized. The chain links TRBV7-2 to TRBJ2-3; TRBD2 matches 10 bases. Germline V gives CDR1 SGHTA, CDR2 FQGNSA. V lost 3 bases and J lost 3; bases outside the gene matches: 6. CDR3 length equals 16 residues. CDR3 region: CASSFLSGGRTDTQYF. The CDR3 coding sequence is TGTGCCAGCAGCTTCCTTAGCGGGGGGAGAACAGATACGCAGTATTTT.

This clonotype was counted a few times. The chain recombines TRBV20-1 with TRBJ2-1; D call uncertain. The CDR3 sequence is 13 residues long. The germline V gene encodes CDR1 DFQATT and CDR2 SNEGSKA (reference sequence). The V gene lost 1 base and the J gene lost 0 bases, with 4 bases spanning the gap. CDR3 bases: TGCAGTGCTAGAGGGGACTCCTACAATGAGCAGTTCTTC. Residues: CSARGDSYNEQFF.

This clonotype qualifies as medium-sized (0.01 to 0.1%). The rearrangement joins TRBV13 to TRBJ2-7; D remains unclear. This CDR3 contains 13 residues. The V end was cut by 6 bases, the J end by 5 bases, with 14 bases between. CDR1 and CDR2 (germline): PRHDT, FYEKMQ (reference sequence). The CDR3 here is CASSSVRVDEQYF. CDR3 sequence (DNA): TGTGCCAGCAGTTCAGTAAGAGTCGACGAGCAGTACTTC.

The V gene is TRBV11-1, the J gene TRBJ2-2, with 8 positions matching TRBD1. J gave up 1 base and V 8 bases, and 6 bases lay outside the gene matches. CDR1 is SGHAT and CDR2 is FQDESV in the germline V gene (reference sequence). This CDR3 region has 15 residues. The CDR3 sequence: CASQVGQGNTGELFF. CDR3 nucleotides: TGTGCCAGCCAGGTTGGACAGGGGAACACCGGGGAGCTGTTTTTT.

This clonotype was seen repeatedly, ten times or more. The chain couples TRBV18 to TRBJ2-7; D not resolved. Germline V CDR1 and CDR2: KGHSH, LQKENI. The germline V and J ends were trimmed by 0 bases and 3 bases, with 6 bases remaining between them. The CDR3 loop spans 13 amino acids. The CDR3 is CASSPPGFYEQYF. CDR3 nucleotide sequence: TGTGCCAGCTCACCACCTGGCTTCTACGAGCAGTACTTC.

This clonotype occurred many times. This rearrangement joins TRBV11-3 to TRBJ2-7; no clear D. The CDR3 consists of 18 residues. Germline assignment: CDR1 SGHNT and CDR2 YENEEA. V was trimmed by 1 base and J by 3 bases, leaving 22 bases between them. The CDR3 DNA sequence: TGTGCCAGCAGCTTAGCAGCTGCGCGACACTCAACCTTCTACGAGCAGTACTTC. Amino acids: CASSLAAARHSTFYEQYF. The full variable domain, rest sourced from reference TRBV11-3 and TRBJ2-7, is EAGVVQSPRYKIIEKKQPVAFWCNPISGHNTLYWYLQNLGQGPELLIRYENEEAVDDSQLPKDRFSAERLKGVDSTLKIQPAELGDSAVYLCASSLAAARHSTFYEQYFGPGTRLTVT.

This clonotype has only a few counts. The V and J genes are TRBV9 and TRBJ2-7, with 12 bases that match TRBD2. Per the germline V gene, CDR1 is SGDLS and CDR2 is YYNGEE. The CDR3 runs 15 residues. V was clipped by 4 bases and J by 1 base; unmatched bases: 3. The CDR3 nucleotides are TGTGCCAGCAGCAAGGGACTAGCGGGTTCCTACGAGCAGTACTTC. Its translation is CASSKGLAGSYEQYF.

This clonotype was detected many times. The CDR3 coding sequence is TGCAGTGCTAGTCGGCTAGTACAGGAGACCCAGTACTTC. Translation gives CSASRLVQETQYF. The rearrangement links TRBV20-1 to TRBJ2-5; D uncertain. This CDR3 has 13 amino acids. V gave up 3 bases and J gave up 5 bases, with 13 bases separating them. Germline lookup yields CDR1 DFQATT and CDR2 SNEGSKA (reference sequence).

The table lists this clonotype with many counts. The DNA for the CDR3 is TGTGCCAGCAGTTTTTCCGAAGGGGGGAGCACAGATACGCAGTATTTT. It specifies CASSFSEGGSTDTQYF. The chain joins TRBV12-3 or TRBV12-4 to TRBJ2-3, with D perhaps given as TRBD1 or TRBD2 (6 bases each). The V end lost 3 bases, the J end lost 0 bases, and 13 bases lay between the germline ends. The CDR3 is made up of 16 amino acids.

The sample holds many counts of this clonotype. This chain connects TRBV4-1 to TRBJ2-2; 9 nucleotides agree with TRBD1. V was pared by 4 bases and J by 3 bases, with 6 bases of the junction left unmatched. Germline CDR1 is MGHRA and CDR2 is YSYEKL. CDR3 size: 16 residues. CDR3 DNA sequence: TGCGCCAGCAGCCTAACGACAGGGGGGTACACCGGGGAGCTGTTTTTT. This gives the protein CASSLTTGGYTGELFF.

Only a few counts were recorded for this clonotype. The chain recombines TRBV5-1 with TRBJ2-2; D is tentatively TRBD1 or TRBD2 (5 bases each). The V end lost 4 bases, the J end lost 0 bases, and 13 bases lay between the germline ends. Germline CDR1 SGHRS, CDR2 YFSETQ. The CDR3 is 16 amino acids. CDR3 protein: CASSLTGTTNTGELFF. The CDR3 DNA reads TGCGCCAGCAGCCTAACCGGGACGACGAACACCGGGGAGCTGTTTTTT.

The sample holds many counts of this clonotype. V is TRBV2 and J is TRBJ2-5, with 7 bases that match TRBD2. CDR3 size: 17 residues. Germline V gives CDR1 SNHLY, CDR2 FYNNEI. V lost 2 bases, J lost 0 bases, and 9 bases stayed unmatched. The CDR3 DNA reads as TGTGCCAGCAGTGAACCCGCCGGGGGGAAGTACCAAGAGACCCAGTACTTC. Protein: CASSEPAGGKYQETQYF.

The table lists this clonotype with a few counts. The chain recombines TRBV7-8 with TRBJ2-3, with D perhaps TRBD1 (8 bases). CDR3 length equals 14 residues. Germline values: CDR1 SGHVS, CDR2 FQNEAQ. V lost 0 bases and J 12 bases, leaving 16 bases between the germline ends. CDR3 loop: CASSLARGTGRQYF. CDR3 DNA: TGTGCCAGCAGCTTAGCGCGGGGGACAGGCCGCCAGTATTTT.

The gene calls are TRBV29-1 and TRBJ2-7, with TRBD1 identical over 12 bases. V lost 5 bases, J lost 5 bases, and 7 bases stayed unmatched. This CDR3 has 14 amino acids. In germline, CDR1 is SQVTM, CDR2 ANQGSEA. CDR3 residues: CSVRDRGRIDEQYF. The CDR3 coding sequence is TGCAGCGTTAGGGACAGGGGGCGTATCGACGAGCAGTACTTC.

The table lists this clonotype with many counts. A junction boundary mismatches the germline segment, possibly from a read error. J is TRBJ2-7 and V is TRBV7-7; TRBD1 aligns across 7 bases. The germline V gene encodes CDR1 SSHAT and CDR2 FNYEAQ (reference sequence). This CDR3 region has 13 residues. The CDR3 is CASSLGGRAEQYF. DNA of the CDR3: TGTGCTAGCAGCTTAGGGGGCAGGGCCGAGCAGTACTTC.

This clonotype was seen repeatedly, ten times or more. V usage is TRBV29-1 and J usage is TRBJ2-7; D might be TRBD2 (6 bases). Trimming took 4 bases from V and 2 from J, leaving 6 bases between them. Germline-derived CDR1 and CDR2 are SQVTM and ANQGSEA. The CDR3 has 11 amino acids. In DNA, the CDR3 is TGCAGCGTTGCGGGGGCCTACGAGCAGTACTTC. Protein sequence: CSVAGAYEQYF.

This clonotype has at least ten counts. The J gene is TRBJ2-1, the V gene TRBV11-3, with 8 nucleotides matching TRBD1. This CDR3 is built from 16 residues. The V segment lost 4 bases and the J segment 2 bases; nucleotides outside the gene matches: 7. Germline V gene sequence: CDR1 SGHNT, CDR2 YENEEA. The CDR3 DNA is TGTGCCAGCAGCTCGCCCAGGGGGCGCACCTACAATGAGCAGTTCTTC. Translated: CASSSPRGRTYNEQFF. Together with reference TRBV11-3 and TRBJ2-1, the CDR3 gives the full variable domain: EAGVVQSPRYKIIEKKQPVAFWCNPISGHNTLYWYLQNLGQGPELLIRYENEEAVDDSQLPKDRFSAERLKGVDSTLKIQPAELGDSAVYLCASSSPRGRTYNEQFFGPGTRLTVL.